The sequence of this TCR beta chain was determined in a study of human T cells and chemical hapten exposure. Across the whole study: Epicutaneous patch tests delivered 0.01% DPC to the upper back, with evaluation at 6 days. The study, taken as a whole, reports: Having alopecia, donors may respond immunologically unlike healthy people. Following DPC sensitization, TCRs present above 1 in 1000 frequency showed no change. Patch test scores rose with PT1 expanded TCR counts, a positive correlation.

A remark on this clonotype: What it recognizes is unknown.

V gave up 4 bases and J gave up 1 base, with 7 bases separating them. The CDR3 contains 13 residues. CDR1 and CDR2 from the germline V gene are SEHNR and FQNEAQ (reference sequence). Via MiXCR, TCRdb re-called the RACE reads, giving one row per CDR3 protein. The sample contains some 79,000 distinct CDR3 sequences, more than 9% of which appear only once. Stated time point: patch test 2, 6 weeks after DPC sensitization. Noted treatment: therapeutic diphenylcyclopropenone sensitization with weekly scalp DPC. This TCR derives from a woman between 45 and 65 years old with alopecia areata. Some clones in this sample may be carry-over from other donors' samples. This specimen was whole blood, taken in connection with sensitization to the hapten diphenylcyclopropenone (DPC). V usage is TRBV7-9 and J usage is TRBJ1-1; D unclear. DNA for the CDR3: TGTGCCAGCAGCTCGAACAGGAACACTGAAGCTTTCTTT. Residues: CASSSNRNTEAFF.